The T cell receptor beta chain under discussion was sequenced for a study of shared clonotypes between healthy human individuals. Germline loops: CDR1 LGHNA, CDR2 YSLEER. The V and J ends lost 0 bases and 0 bases respectively, with 18 bases between them. The length of the CDR3 is 20 residues. Study outcomes and limitations: The study drew on few donors, limiting represented genetic and exposure-history diversity.

All donors were healthy HIV-negative adults lacking recent acute infections or vaccinations. The study separated CD4+ cells into CD45RA+ naive and CD45RA-negative memory subsets. Generated by immunoSEQ multiplex PCR, the TCRdb table keeps only in-frame clones and is missing some. This table has more than 1 million clones, approximately 78% appearing once. Comment on this clone: Antigen unknown.

The rearrangement uses TRBV4-3 and TRBJ2-6; a weak D match, TRBD1 (6 bases). This TCR was sampled from a man aged 18-30 years in good health. Some clones in this sample may be carry-over from other donors' samples. Sample: memory CD4+ T cells from PBMCs. Specified subset: CD45RA-negative fraction. Written as DNA, the CDR3 is TGCGCCAGCAGCCAAGAATATCGGAGACAGGACTCCTCTGGGGCCAACGTCCTGACTTTC. Translation: CASSQEYRRQDSSGANVLTF.